Shown below are 25 T cell receptor beta chains from a single sample sequenced in a study of cytomegalovirus exposure and HLA in healthy donors. It was with 60 Vbeta and 13 Jbeta primers that the PCR ran. Generated by immunoSEQ multiplex PCR, the TCRdb table keeps only in-frame clones and is missing some. Of around 140,000 clones in the sample, roughly 80% are singletons; the top ten hold approximately 4.1%. Sequenced: PBMCs. These receptors all stem from a man in his forties in good health and CMV-seronegative.

The rearrangement links TRBV6-5 to TRBJ1-3, with D unclear. V gave up 0 bases and J gave up 2 bases, with 8 bases separating them. This CDR3 has 15 amino acids. Germline V gene sequence: CDR1 MNHEY, CDR2 SVGAGI. Here the CDR3 reads CASSYSTRTGNTIYF. CDR3 in DNA: TGTGCCAGCAGTTACTCGACCAGGACTGGAAACACCATATATTTT.

The chain joins TRBV23-1 to TRBJ2-5; TRBD2 matches at 10 bases. TRBV23-1 is recorded as an ORF, its role being uncertain. V dropped 3 bases and J dropped 4; count of bases not matched to a gene: 8. The CDR3 loop spans 16 amino acids. CDR3 sequence reads: CASSHFNGTSVETQYF. The CDR3 DNA is TGCGCCAGCAGTCATTTTAACGGGACTAGCGTAGAGACCCAGTACTTC.

V gene TRBV7-9 combines with J gene TRBJ1-1, with D hard to call. From germline, CDR1 is SEHNR and CDR2 FQNEAQ (reference sequence). The CDR3 has 13 amino acids. V was trimmed by 2 bases and J by 6 bases, leaving 10 bases between them. The CDR3 bases are TGTGCCAGCAGCTTAAAGGCGGGAGCTGAAGCTTTCTTT. Encoded protein: CASSLKAGAEAFF.

The chain recombines TRBV27 with TRBJ2-7; TRBD2 agrees at 8 bases. The CDR3 is 16 amino acids. Germline loops: CDR1 MNHEY, CDR2 SMNVEV (reference sequence). The V gene end was trimmed by 6 bases and the J gene end by 1 base; junction bases not matched to a gene: 11. The CDR3 DNA is TGTGCCAGCAGCGGCATTCGGGAGGGGTCTTCCTACGAGCAGTACTTC. It is translated as CASSGIREGSSYEQYF.

The chain recombines TRBV14 with TRBJ1-2, with D unresolved. CDR1 is SGHDN and CDR2 is FVKESK in the germline V gene. The CDR3 covers 15 residues. V was trimmed by 4 bases and J by 0 bases, leaving 12 bases between them. For the CDR3, the DNA is TGTGCCAGCAGCCTCAACAAACGCCCTAACTATGGCTACACCTTC. This codes for CASSLNKRPNYGYTF.

V is TRBV11-3 and J is TRBJ2-7, with 15 bases aligning to TRBD2. In germline, CDR1 is SGHNT, CDR2 YENEEA. The CDR3 covers 18 residues. V lost 5 bases and J lost 4; bases outside the gene matches: 12. The CDR3 coding sequence is TGTGCCAGCAGCCGCGGAACCGGGACTAGCGGGGGGACGTACGAGCAGTACTTC. It is translated as CASSRGTGTSGGTYEQYF. Full variable domain (rest looked up from reference TRBV11-3 and TRBJ2-7): EAGVVQSPRYKIIEKKQPVAFWCNPISGHNTLYWYLQNLGQGPELLIRYENEEAVDDSQLPKDRFSAERLKGVDSTLKIQPAELGDSAVYLCASSRGTGTSGGTYEQYFGPGTRLTVT.

The rearrangement uses TRBV7-3 and TRBJ2-3; 7 nucleotides agree with TRBD2. V gave up 2 bases and J gave up 4 bases; unmatched junction bases: 3. This CDR3 is 14 amino acids long. The germline V gene has CDR1 SGHTA and CDR2 FQGTGA. In DNA, the CDR3 is TGTGCCAGCAGCTTAGGAGGGAGGGCAGATACGCAGTATTTT. Translated, it gives CASSLGGRADTQYF.

This chain connects TRBV5-1 to TRBJ1-1; no firm D call. CDR1 is SGHRS and CDR2 is YFSETQ in the germline V gene. The V end lost 5 bases, the J end lost 5 bases, and 19 bases lay between the germline ends. The CDR3 covers 15 residues. CDR3 in DNA: TGCGCCAGCAGTGAAAGTCCACCCGGGATGACTGAAGCTTTCTTT. As protein: CASSESPPGMTEAFF. Drawing the rest from reference TRBV5-1 and TRBJ1-1, the complete variable domain is KAGVTQTPRYLIKTRGQQVTLSCSPISGHRSVSWYQQTPGQGLQFLFEYFSETQRNKGNFPGRFSGRQFSNSRSEMNVSTLELGDSALYLCASSESPPGMTEAFFGQGTRLTVV.

The chain carries TRBV2 and TRBJ1-1, with 7 bases aligning to TRBD1. V was clipped by 11 bases and J by 0 bases; unmatched bases: 12. This CDR3 is 15 amino acids long. CDR1 is SNHLY and CDR2 is FYNNEI in the germline V gene. The CDR3: CARQLKTGMNTEAFF. The CDR3 bases are TGTGCCCGGCAATTGAAGACAGGGATGAACACTGAAGCTTTCTTT.

This clone was detected a few times. The rearrangement links TRBV6-4 to TRBJ2-4; possibly TRBD2 for D (6 bases). This CDR3 is built from 14 residues. V was clipped by 6 bases and J by 5 bases, with 14 bases between them. The germline CDR1 and CDR2 sequences are MRHNA and SNTAGT. The CDR3 here is CASSLDERENIQYF. The CDR3 DNA sequence: TGTGCCAGCAGCCTCGACGAGCGGGAAAACATTCAGTACTTC.

The V gene is TRBV6-4, the J gene TRBJ2-7; 7 bases line up with TRBD1. Germline CDR1 reads MRHNA; CDR2 reads SNTAGT. The CDR3 has 16 amino acids. V shed 6 bases, J shed 0 bases, and the junction held 11 bases outside the gene matches. The CDR3 sequence is CASRGTAKPTSYEQYF. As DNA, the CDR3 is TGTGCCAGCAGGGGGACAGCCAAACCAACCTCCTACGAGCAGTACTTC.

This clone was seen a few times. The chain uses TRBV10-3 and TRBJ1-1, with D unclear. This CDR3 region has 11 residues. Trimming shortened V by 4 bases and J by 5 bases, and 5 bases separated the two germline ends. The V gene's germline CDR1 is ENHRY and CDR2 SYGVKD. CDR3 loop: CAISAGTEAFF. The CDR3 DNA is TGTGCCATCAGTGCGGGGACTGAAGCTTTCTTT.

The chain carries TRBV11-2 and TRBJ2-7; the match to TRBD2 covers 7 bases. The CDR3 length is 14 residues. Trimming at V came to 5 bases and at J to 2 bases, leaving 6 bases not matched to a gene. Germline CDR1 and CDR2: SGHAT and FQNNGV. The CDR3 loop is CASSTRLATYEQYF. The CDR3 DNA reads TGTGCCAGCAGCACACGACTAGCAACCTACGAGCAGTACTTC. The full variable domain, rest sourced from reference TRBV11-2 and TRBJ2-7, is EAGVAQSPRYKIIEKRQSVAFWCNPISGHATLYWYQQILGQGPKLLIQFQNNGVVDDSQLPKDRFSAERLKGVDSTLKIQPAKLEDSAVYLCASSTRLATYEQYFGPGTRLTVT.

This chain links TRBV7-9 with TRBJ2-1; tentative D call: TRBD1 (6 bases). This CDR3 spans 14 amino acids. V was pared by 5 bases and J by 8 bases, with 16 bases between. CDR1 is SEHNR, CDR2 FQNEAQ, per germline (reference sequence). CDR3 nucleotides: TGTGCCAGCAGCCCGACAAGCAGGGGCTATGAGCAGTTCTTC. This translates into CASSPTSRGYEQFF. The full variable domain, with the rest looked up from reference TRBV7-9 and TRBJ2-1, is DTGVSQNPRHKITKRGQNVTFRCDPISEHNRLYWYRQTLGQGPEFLTYFQNEAQLEKSRLLSDRFSAERPKGSFSTLEIQRTEQGDSAMYLCASSPTSRGYEQFFGPGTRLTVL.

J is TRBJ2-5 and V is TRBV7-7, with 8 positions matching TRBD1. CDR3 length equals 14 residues. Trimming cost V 4 bases and J 4 bases; bases outside gene matches: 5. Germline V gives CDR1 SSHAT, CDR2 FNYEAQ (reference sequence). CDR3 sequence reads: CASSSTGTGETQYF. The DNA of the CDR3 is TGTGCCAGCAGCTCCACAGGGACAGGAGAGACCCAGTACTTC. Full variable domain (missing parts from reference TRBV7-7 and TRBJ2-5): GAGVSQSPRYKVTKRGQDVTLRCDPISSHATLYWYQQALGQGPEFLTYFNYEAQPDKSGLPSDRFSAERPEGSISTLTIQRTEQRDSAMYRCASSSTGTGETQYFGPGTRLLVL.

This sequence joins TRBV4-2 and TRBJ1-2; D unresolved. CDR3 length: 14 amino acids. The V end lost 1 base, the J end lost 2 bases, and 8 bases lay between the germline ends. Germline assignment: CDR1 LGHNA and CDR2 YNFKEQ. CDR3 protein: CASSQVSGNYGYTF. In nucleotides, the CDR3 is TGTGCCAGCAGCCAAGTGTCCGGGAACTATGGCTACACCTTC.

This clone was observed a few times. The chain links TRBV19 to TRBJ1-2; TRBD1 might be the D (6 bases). V lost 7 bases to trimming and J lost 4 bases, with 22 bases between them. Germline V gene data show CDR1 as LNHDA and CDR2 as SQIVND (reference sequence). This CDR3 is 16 amino acids long. The DNA of the CDR3 is TGTGCCAGTACCATGCCCTTGCCAGGGGTGGGCTATGGCTACACCTTC. Its translation: CASTMPLPGVGYGYTF. Variable domain in full (rest from reference TRBV19 and TRBJ1-2): DGGITQSPKYLFRKEGQNVTLSCEQNLNHDAMYWYRQDPGQGLRLIYYSQIVNDFQKGDIAEGYSVSREKKESFPLTVTSAQKNPTAFYLCASTMPLPGVGYGYTFGSGTRLTVV.

The genes are TRBV19 and TRBJ2-1, with a weak D call TRBD2 (6 bases). V was pared by 3 bases and J by 0 bases, with 12 bases between. CDR3 length equals 16 residues. Germline lookup yields CDR1 LNHDA and CDR2 SQIVND (reference sequence). CDR3 DNA sequence: TGTGCCAGTAGTATGGCCGGGGGAAGCTCCTACAATGAGCAGTTCTTC. Its protein product is CASSMAGGSSYNEQFF. Drawing the rest from reference TRBV19 and TRBJ2-1, the complete variable domain is DGGITQSPKYLFRKEGQNVTLSCEQNLNHDAMYWYRQDPGQGLRLIYYSQIVNDFQKGDIAEGYSVSREKKESFPLTVTSAQKNPTAFYLCASSMAGGSSYNEQFFGPGTRLTVL.

The chain is built from TRBV5-4 and TRBJ1-2; 7 bases line up with TRBD1. The V and J ends lost 4 bases and 4 bases, in that order; junction bases with no gene match: 10. The CDR3 spans 15 residues. Per germline, CDR1 SGHNT and CDR2 YYREEE (reference sequence). CDR3 in amino acids: CASSRTGVPLYGYTF. The CDR3 nucleotides read TGTGCCAGCAGCAGAACAGGGGTACCCCTCTATGGCTACACCTTC.

The CDR3 here is CASSSHYEQYF. In nucleotides, the CDR3 is TGTGCCAGCAGTTCCCACTACGAGCAGTACTTC. This chain joins TRBV27 and TRBJ2-7, with D uncertain. This CDR3 contains 11 residues. Trimming pared 4 bases from V and 3 bases from J, leaving 4 bases between. Germline V gives CDR1 MNHEY, CDR2 SMNVEV (reference sequence).

V and J are TRBV11-2 and TRBJ2-2, with 11 bases lining up with TRBD2. V shed 4 bases and J 3 bases; nucleotides not matched to a gene: 4. CDR3 size: 16 residues. Germline CDR1 SGHAT, CDR2 FQNNGV. CDR3 DNA sequence: TGTGCCAGCAGCTACCTGACTAGCGGGGACACCGGGGAGCTGTTTTTT. Its translation: CASSYLTSGDTGELFF.

This sequence joins TRBV28 and TRBJ1-1; possible D gene TRBD1, 5 bases. This CDR3 is 14 amino acids long. V lost 9 bases and J lost 0, with 14 bases in between. Germline values: CDR1 MDHEN, CDR2 SYDVKM. CDR3 nucleotide sequence: TGTGCCAGTAAGATGGGGGGGATGAACACTGAAGCTTTCTTT. As protein: CASKMGGMNTEAFF.

The chain links TRBV5-1 to TRBJ1-3; 9 nucleotides agree with TRBD1. The CDR3 extends over 13 amino acids. Germline V gives CDR1 SGHRS, CDR2 YFSETQ. V lost 9 bases to trimming and J lost 4 bases; unmatched junction nucleotides: 5. CDR3 in amino acids: CAIGTGTGNTIYF. CDR3 nucleotides: TGCGCCATTGGGACAGGGACCGGAAACACCATATATTTT.

The chain combines TRBV10-1 with TRBJ2-2; 7 nucleotides align to TRBD2. The CDR3 sequence is 16 residues long. V dropped 5 bases and J dropped 0; count of bases not matched to a gene: 6. Germline V gene lookup returns CDR1 WNHNN and CDR2 SYGVQD (reference sequence). CDR3 nucleotides: TGCGCCAGCAGTAACCTGGGGGGGACGAACACCGGGGAGCTGTTTTTT. This codes for CASSNLGGTNTGELFF.

This sequence joins TRBV30 and TRBJ2-3; 8 bases agree with TRBD1. With 5 bases clipped from V and 5 bases from J, the junction kept 6 bases outside the gene matches. This CDR3 has 13 amino acids. Germline assignment: CDR1 GTSNPN and CDR2 SVGIG (reference sequence). The CDR3 DNA reads TGTGCCTGGGCCAGGGGGCATGGAGATACGCAGTATTTT. Its protein is CAWARGHGDTQYF.